One sample yielded the 31 T cell receptor beta chains listed below, sequenced in a study of T-cell memory formation after mild COVID-19. TCRdb reanalysed the 5' RACE reads using MiXCR and keeps one entry per CDR3 protein. The data show some 270,000 distinct CDR3 sequences, approximately 15% seen once. The source material was PBMCs or a T cell subset sorted from them (not recorded which). All receptors come from an adult woman who had mild COVID-19 (a few samples of this study predate the infection). Cell type and time point are not known.

The chain has TRBV5-4 and TRBJ1-1; 7 nucleotides line up with TRBD1. Trimming took 3 bases from V and 12 from J; bases not matched to a gene: 11. The CDR3 is made up of 13 amino acids. Germline V lookup: CDR1 SGHNT, CDR2 YYREEE (reference sequence). The CDR3 loop is CASSSVFQGGPFF. In DNA form, the CDR3 reads TGTGCCAGCAGCTCCGTCTTCCAGGGGGGTCCTTTCTTT.

In its sample, this clonotype was seen many times. The genes are TRBV7-2 and TRBJ2-7; TRBD1 aligns across 9 bases. J lost 3 bases, V lost 3 bases, and 3 bases had no gene match. The germline CDR1 and CDR2 sequences are SGHTA and FQGNSA. The CDR3 contains 14 residues. The CDR3 nucleotides read TGTGCCAGCAGCTTTGGACAGGGGAACTACGAGCAGTACTTC. This codes for CASSFGQGNYEQYF.

This clonotype was observed a handful of times. DNA for the CDR3: TGCGCCAGCAGCCCAGGTGGGGGAAAGTCCTATAATTCACCCCTCCACTTT. This sequence encodes CASSPGGGKSYNSPLHF. The chain links TRBV4-3 to TRBJ1-6; possible D gene TRBD1, 5 bases. This CDR3 is 17 amino acids long. Per the germline V gene, CDR1 is LGHNA and CDR2 is YSLEER. The V end lost 4 bases, the J end lost 1 base, and 14 bases lay between the germline ends.

For the CDR3, the DNA is TGTGCCACCGGTCCGGGGGATTCCTACGAGCAGTACTTC. This encodes CATGPGDSYEQYF. J is TRBJ2-7 and V is TRBV24-1, with D perhaps matching TRBD2 (6 bases). The CDR3 runs to 13 residues. Trimming took 9 bases from V and 1 from J, leaving 12 bases between them. Germline assignment: CDR1 KGHDR and CDR2 SFDVKD.

The chain has TRBV14 and TRBJ1-1; tentative D call: TRBD1 (5 bases). Per germline, CDR1 SGHDN and CDR2 FVKESK. This CDR3 is 16 amino acids long. V shed 4 bases and J shed 8 bases, with 23 bases lying between them. The CDR3 DNA reads TGTGCCAGCAGCCGAGGTCTCGGGACCGTGGTCACGGAAGCTTTCTTT. Translating it yields CASSRGLGTVVTEAFF.

This clonotype was picked up many times. The chain joins TRBV5-1 to TRBJ2-3; 10 bases are shared with TRBD1. Germline lookup yields CDR1 SGHRS and CDR2 YFSETQ. CDR3 length: 15 residues. V was clipped by 3 bases and J by 4 bases; unmatched bases: 5. The CDR3 nucleotides read TGCGCCAGCAGCTCTTGGACAGGGGGTGCAGATACGCAGTATTTT. Its translation: CASSSWTGGADTQYF.

Only one count was recorded for this clonotype. This CDR3 reads CASSQGDRVGYGYTF. The CDR3 DNA reads TGTGCCAGCAGCCAAGGGGACAGGGTAGGGTATGGCTACACCTTC. This chain uses TRBV4-2 with TRBJ1-2; the match to TRBD1 covers 9 bases. The V and J ends lost 1 base and 5 bases, in that order; junction bases with no gene match: 5. CDR1 is LGHNA, CDR2 YNFKEQ, per germline. This CDR3 comprises 15 residues.

The chain couples TRBV7-8 to TRBJ2-5; D could derive from TRBD1 or TRBD2 (7 bases each). Per germline, CDR1 SGHVS and CDR2 FQNEAQ. The length of the CDR3 is 16 residues. The V and J ends lost 6 bases and 5 bases respectively, with 22 bases between them. In DNA form, the CDR3 reads TGTGCCAGCAGTGTCACCAGGGAGGGGGCTTGGGAGACCCAGTACTTC. As protein: CASSVTREGAWETQYF.

In its sample, this clonotype was seen a few times. The CDR3: CASSLLWGGETQYF. The CDR3 DNA reads as TGTGCCAGCAGTTTATTGTGGGGCGGGGAGACCCAGTACTTC. V usage is TRBV12-3 or TRBV12-4 and J usage is TRBJ2-5; D could derive from TRBD1 or TRBD2 (5 bases each). V lost 2 bases to trimming and J lost 5 bases, with 12 bases between them. The CDR3 has 14 amino acids.

This sequence joins TRBV5-1 and TRBJ1-4, with 9 bases identical to TRBD1. The germline V gene encodes CDR1 SGHRS and CDR2 YFSETQ. The J segment lost 4 bases and the V segment lost 1 base, leaving 5 bases of the junction unmatched. The CDR3 runs 16 residues. The CDR3, as DNA: TGCGCCAGCAGCTTGACAGGGGGCTTGAGTAATGAAAAACTGTTTTTT. Its protein product is CASSLTGGLSNEKLFF.

This clonotype has just a few counts. V gene TRBV30 combines with J gene TRBJ1-6, with D tentatively TRBD1 (5 bases). V was trimmed by 2 bases and J by 4 bases, leaving 6 bases between them. This CDR3 comprises 13 residues. Germline values: CDR1 GTSNPN, CDR2 SVGIG (reference sequence). CDR3 in amino acids: CAWSRQYNSPLHF. The CDR3 nucleotides are TGTGCCTGGAGTCGACAGTATAATTCACCCCTCCACTTT.

This clonotype was recorded many times. This chain uses TRBV5-1 with TRBJ1-1; tentatively, D is TRBD1 (5 bases). The V end lost 4 bases, the J end lost 1 base, and 11 bases lay between the germline ends. From germline, CDR1 is SGHRS and CDR2 YFSETQ. This CDR3 region has 14 residues. As DNA, the CDR3 is TGCGCCAGCAGCCACATCACAGGGAACACTGAAGCTTTCTTT. It codes for CASSHITGNTEAFF. Looking up the rest from reference TRBV5-1 and TRBJ1-1 gives the full variable domain: KAGVTQTPRYLIKTRGQQVTLSCSPISGHRSVSWYQQTPGQGLQFLFEYFSETQRNKGNFPGRFSGRQFSNSRSEMNVSTLELGDSALYLCASSHITGNTEAFFGQGTRLTVV.

The rearrangement joins TRBV21-1 to TRBJ2-3; no check of the table's D call, TRBD1, against the DNA was made. TRBV21-1 is listed as a pseudogene. The CDR3 is 16 amino acids. CDR3 region: CASSKVGTGGTDTQYF. CDR3 sequence (DNA): TGTGCCAGCAGCAAAGTGGGGACAGGGGGCACAGATACGCAGTATTTT.

There are a few counts of this clonotype. V is TRBV18 and J is TRBJ2-7, with TRBD1 matching 7 bases. The CDR3 extends over 14 amino acids. After removal of 3 bases from V and 3 bases from J, the junction contained 5 bases not matched to a gene. Germline assignment: CDR1 KGHSH and CDR2 LQKENI. The CDR3 DNA follows: TGTGCCAGCTCACCCCTTCAGGGGGACTACGAGCAGTACTTC. This codes for CASSPLQGDYEQYF.

The sample holds a few counts of this clonotype. The rearrangement links TRBV18 to TRBJ1-5; the D gene is possibly TRBD1 (5 bases). CDR1 and CDR2 (germline): KGHSH, LQKENI. The CDR3 extends over 15 amino acids. The germline V and J ends were trimmed by 1 base and 0 bases, with 7 bases remaining between them. The CDR3 reads CASSPQGHSNQPQHF. The CDR3 DNA reads TGTGCCAGCTCACCACAGGGGCATAGCAATCAGCCCCAGCATTTT.

There are many counts of this clonotype. The chain has TRBV18 and TRBJ1-1; D is ambiguous. Germline CDR1 and CDR2: KGHSH and LQKENI. V gave up 2 bases and J gave up 0 bases, with 4 bases separating them. The CDR3 covers 13 residues. CDR3 coding DNA: TGTGCCAGCTCACCAGATCTGAACACTGAAGCTTTCTTT. This encodes CASSPDLNTEAFF.

V usage is TRBV5-1 and J usage is TRBJ2-1, with D maybe TRBD1 (8 bases). The CDR3 totals 15 residues. Germline V CDR1 and CDR2: SGHRS, YFSETQ. With 4 bases removed from V and 4 bases from J, the gap between germline ends came to 15 bases. CDR3: CASSPGQGGYNEQFF. The DNA of the CDR3 is TGCGCCAGCAGCCCCGGACAGGGAGGGTACAATGAGCAGTTCTTC.

This clonotype was counted only a few times. Here the CDR3 reads CASAPDSFSGNTIYF. The CDR3 nucleotides are TGTGCCAGCGCCCCGGACAGTTTTTCTGGAAACACCATATATTTT. The chain carries TRBV6-6 and TRBJ1-3; TRBD1 might be the D (6 bases). The CDR3 length is 15 residues. V shed 8 bases and J shed 1 base, with 15 bases lying between them. Germline lookup yields CDR1 MNHNY and CDR2 SVGAGI (reference sequence).

Points on this clonotype: This sequence may be a read error, since a much larger clone differs from it by one base. Without the conserved terminal phenylalanine or tryptophan, this CDR3 likely stems from a read error. The J gene is TRBJ2-1, the V gene TRBV7-9; the D is unclear. The germline gives CDR1 SEHNR, CDR2 FQNEAQ (reference sequence). The CDR3 is 16 amino acids. Trimming left V 8 bases short and J 5 bases short, with 22 bases between. CDR3 sequence: CASGTFPRDGHNEQFY. The CDR3 DNA reads as TGTGCCAGCGGCACTTTTCCGCGAGATGGACACAATGAGCAGTTCTAC.

J is TRBJ1-1 and V is TRBV4-1, with TRBD1 matching over 8 bases. Per the germline V gene, CDR1 is MGHRA and CDR2 is YSYEKL. With V trimmed by 6 bases and J by 0 bases, 6 bases remained unmatched. The CDR3 spans 15 residues. In nucleotides, the CDR3 is TGCGCCAGCAGTCAGCTCAGGGGGCTGAACACTGAAGCTTTCTTT. Its translation: CASSQLRGLNTEAFF.

This clonotype was recorded a few times. The chain uses TRBV7-2 and TRBJ1-4; D is possibly TRBD1 (6 bases). Germline CDR1 is SGHTA and CDR2 is FQGNSA. This CDR3 is built from 16 residues. The V gene lost 0 bases and the J gene lost 8 bases, with 16 bases spanning the gap. CDR3 loop: CASSLAGGGLPEKLFF. DNA of the CDR3: TGTGCCAGCAGCTTAGCTGGGGGGGGGCTACCGGAAAAACTGTTTTTT.

The chain recombines TRBV7-9 with TRBJ1-4; D possibly corresponds to TRBD1 (5 bases). The CDR3 has 14 amino acids. Trimming removed 5 bases at V and 3 bases at J, with 10 bases between. Germline assignment: CDR1 SEHNR and CDR2 FQNEAQ (reference sequence). The chain's CDR3 is CASSQDTANEKLFF. The CDR3 DNA reads as TGTGCCAGCAGCCAGGACACCGCTAATGAAAAACTGTTTTTT.

The sample holds many counts of this clonotype. The chain couples TRBV5-1 to TRBJ2-3; D might be TRBD2 (5 bases). V was cut by 6 bases and J by 0 bases, with 14 bases left in between. Germline lookup yields CDR1 SGHRS and CDR2 YFSETQ. The CDR3 is made up of 15 amino acids. For the CDR3, the DNA is TGCGCCAGCACCCTCAAGGGCGGGAGCACAGATACGCAGTATTTT. Its protein is CASTLKGGSTDTQYF.

This chain connects TRBV6-1 to TRBJ2-1, with 11 bases fitting TRBD2. V was pared by 6 bases and J by 7 bases, with 8 bases of the junction left unmatched. The CDR3 sequence is 15 residues long. Germline loops: CDR1 MNHNS, CDR2 SASEGT. CDR3 DNA: TGTGCCAGCAGCTCCTTAGCGGGGGGGTTGAATGAGCAGTTCTTC. Protein: CASSSLAGGLNEQFF.

This clonotype was seen only a few times. The chain uses TRBV18 and TRBJ2-5; either TRBD1 or TRBD2 may fit D (5 bases each). The V end was cut by 8 bases, the J end by 6 bases, with 25 bases between. CDR1 and CDR2 from the germline V gene are KGHSH and LQKENI. The CDR3 extends over 16 amino acids. CDR3 in DNA: TGTGCCAGCGCCTCTCTCGGCCGGGGCGCTGAGAAGACCCAGTACTTC. Protein sequence: CASASLGRGAEKTQYF.

The gene calls are TRBV11-2 and TRBJ2-2; the D gene is possibly TRBD2 (5 bases). This CDR3 has 17 residues. V dropped 9 bases and J dropped 0 bases, with 20 bases sitting between them. The germline gives CDR1 SGHAT, CDR2 FQNNGV. The CDR3 DNA sequence: TGTGCCAGTACCCGTCGGCCAGCGGACGCGAACACCGGGGAGCTGTTTTTT. Translation: CASTRRPADANTGELFF.

The chain carries TRBV3-1 and TRBJ2-3, with 10 bases aligning to TRBD2. V trimming: 6 bases; J trimming: 1 base; junction bases outside the gene matches: 4. Germline V gene sequence: CDR1 LGHDT, CDR2 YNNKEL (reference sequence). The CDR3 extends over 15 amino acids. The CDR3, as DNA: TGTGCCAGCAGGGACCTAGCGGGGGGCACAGATACGCAGTATTTT. This sequence encodes CASRDLAGGTDTQYF.

V usage is TRBV25-1 and J usage is TRBJ2-7, with D unresolved. Trimming stripped 3 bases from V and 3 bases from J, with 9 bases between. Germline V lookup: CDR1 MGHDK, CDR2 SYGVNS. The CDR3 spans 13 residues. CDR3 bases: TGTGCCAGCAGTGACCCCGTGAACTACGAGCAGTACTTC. Translating gives CASSDPVNYEQYF.

This clonotype was seen more than once but under ten times. This chain uses TRBV6-1 with TRBJ1-5; D is unresolved. Germline V lookup: CDR1 MNHNS, CDR2 SASEGT. This CDR3 is 12 amino acids long. With 6 bases removed from V and 3 bases from J, the gap between germline ends came to 6 bases. This CDR3 is CASSVTNQPQHF. In nucleotides, the CDR3 is TGTGCCAGCAGCGTTACCAATCAGCCCCAGCATTTT.

This clonotype was picked up many times. The J gene is TRBJ2-3, the V gene TRBV6-1; possibly TRBD1 for D (5 bases). CDR1 is MNHNS and CDR2 is SASEGT in the germline V gene. The CDR3 consists of 13 residues. V was trimmed by 9 bases and J by 4 bases, leaving 14 bases between them. The CDR3 sequence is CASAGNPADTQYF. The CDR3 DNA is TGTGCCAGTGCAGGGAATCCCGCAGATACGCAGTATTTT.

The CDR3 region has the DNA TGTGCCAGTAGTCACGCGGACCGGTACGAGCAGTACTTC. Amino acids: CASSHADRYEQYF. The chain combines TRBV19 with TRBJ2-7, with D unclear. V gave up 5 bases and J gave up 4 bases, with 12 bases separating them. The length of the CDR3 is 13 residues. The V gene's germline CDR1 is LNHDA and CDR2 SQIVND (reference sequence). Together with reference TRBV19 and TRBJ2-7, the CDR3 gives the full variable domain: DGGITQSPKYLFRKEGQNVTLSCEQNLNHDAMYWYRQDPGQGLRLIYYSQIVNDFQKGDIAEGYSVSREKKESFPLTVTSAQKNPTAFYLCASSHADRYEQYFGPGTRLTVT.